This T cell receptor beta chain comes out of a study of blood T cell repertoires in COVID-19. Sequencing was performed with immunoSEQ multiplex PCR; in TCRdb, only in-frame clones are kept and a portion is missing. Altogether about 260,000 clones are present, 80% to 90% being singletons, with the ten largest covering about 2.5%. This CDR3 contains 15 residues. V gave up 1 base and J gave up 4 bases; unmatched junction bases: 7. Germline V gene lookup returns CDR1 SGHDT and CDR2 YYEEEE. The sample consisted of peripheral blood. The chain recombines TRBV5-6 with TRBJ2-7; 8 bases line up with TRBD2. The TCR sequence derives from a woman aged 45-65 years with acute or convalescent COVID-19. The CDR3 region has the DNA TGTGCCAGCAGCTTGCTAGCGGGCTCCGGTTACGAGCAGTACTTC. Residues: CASSLLAGSGYEQYF.